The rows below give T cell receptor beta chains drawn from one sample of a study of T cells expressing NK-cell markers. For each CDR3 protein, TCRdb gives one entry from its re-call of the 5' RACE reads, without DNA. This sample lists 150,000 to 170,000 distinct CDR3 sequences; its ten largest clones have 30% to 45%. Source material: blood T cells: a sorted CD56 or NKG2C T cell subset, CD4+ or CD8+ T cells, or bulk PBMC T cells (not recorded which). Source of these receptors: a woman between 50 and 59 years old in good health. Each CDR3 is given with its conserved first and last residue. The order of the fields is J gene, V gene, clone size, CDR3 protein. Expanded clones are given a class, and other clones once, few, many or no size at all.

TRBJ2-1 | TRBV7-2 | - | CARSGTGEVNEQFF
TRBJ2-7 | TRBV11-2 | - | CASTGSGSWGYEQYF
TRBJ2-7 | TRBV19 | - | CASSSGRGTYEQYF
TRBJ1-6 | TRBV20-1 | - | CSAWTAGALHF
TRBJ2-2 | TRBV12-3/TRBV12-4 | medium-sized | CASSPGAPTGELFF
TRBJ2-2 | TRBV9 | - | CASSLGTPNTGELFF
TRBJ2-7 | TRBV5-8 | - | CASSVRPDYASYEQYF
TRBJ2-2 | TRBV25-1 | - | CASSELGGTGELFF
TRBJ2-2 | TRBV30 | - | CASQTGYTGELFF
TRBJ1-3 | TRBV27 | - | CASSSLTTHSGNTIYF
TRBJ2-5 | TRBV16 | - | CASSPATYRETQYF
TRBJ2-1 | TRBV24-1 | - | CATSDVQEYNEQFF
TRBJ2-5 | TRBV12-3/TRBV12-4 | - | CASSRDRGETQYF
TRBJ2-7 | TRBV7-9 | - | CASSLEVLRGRQSNEQYF
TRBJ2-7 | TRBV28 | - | CASRLMTRTDEQYF
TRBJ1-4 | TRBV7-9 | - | CASGTERGYYEKLFF
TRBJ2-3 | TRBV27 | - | CASSPRGSGAGRGTDTQYF
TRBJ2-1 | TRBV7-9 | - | CASSFPRDNNEQFF
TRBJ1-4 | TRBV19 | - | CASSLIGQGSEKLFF
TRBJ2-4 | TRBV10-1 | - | CASRASAGENIQYF
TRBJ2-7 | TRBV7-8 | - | CASSLGGGLAGGSSYEQYF
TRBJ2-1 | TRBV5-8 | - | CASSFQPGGRGNEQFF
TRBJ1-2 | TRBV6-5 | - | CASSYSARGDYGYTF
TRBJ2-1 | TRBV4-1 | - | CASSQERTGQGILGEQFF
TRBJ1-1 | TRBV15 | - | CATEIPGQETFF
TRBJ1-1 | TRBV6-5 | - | CASSYSGYTEAFF
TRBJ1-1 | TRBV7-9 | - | CASSPQGRGGTEAFF
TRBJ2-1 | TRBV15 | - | CATSGPSAWGSYNEQFF
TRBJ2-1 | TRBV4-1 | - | CASSQDSGDEQFF
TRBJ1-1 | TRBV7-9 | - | CASSPLQGADTEAFF
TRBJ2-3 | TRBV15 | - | CATSRDRTSTDTQYF
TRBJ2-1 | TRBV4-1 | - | CASSLVSSNEQFF
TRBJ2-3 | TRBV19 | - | CASSISPELAQYF
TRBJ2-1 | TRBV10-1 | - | CASSEDNEQFF
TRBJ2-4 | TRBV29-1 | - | CSVDGGTKNIQYF
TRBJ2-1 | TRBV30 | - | CAWSVGTGASNEQFF
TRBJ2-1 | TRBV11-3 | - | CAVRYSHEQFF
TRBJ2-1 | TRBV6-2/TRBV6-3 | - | CASSYREGRYNEQFF
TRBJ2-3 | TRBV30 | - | CAWSIGQGADTQYF
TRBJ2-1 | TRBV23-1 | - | CASSQSRASGNEQFF
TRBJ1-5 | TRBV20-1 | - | CSARSLGSNQPQHF
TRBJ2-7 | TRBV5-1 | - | CASSLAQSPPLSYEQYF
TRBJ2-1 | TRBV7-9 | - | CASSLPRTSGSRNEQFF
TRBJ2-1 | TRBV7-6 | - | CASSLEALAGGPWGEQFF